A selection of T cell receptor beta chains follows, all from one sample in a study of blood T cell repertoires in COVID-19. Clones were sequenced by immunoSEQ multiplex PCR, and TCRdb holds only the in-frame ones, with some missing. The sample carries roughly 300,000 clones, 85% to 90% recorded once. Sequencing used PBMCs or T cells enriched from blood (not recorded which). The source is a woman aged 18 to 35 who had recovered from COVID-19. Both conserved end residues are trimmed from each CDR3. Size values are once, few and many counts, or a class for expanded clones, and some rows have none.

>TRBJ1-3|-|TRBV5-4
ASFFQGDSGNTIY
>TRBJ1-1|once|TRBV7-9
ASSGGTAEAF
>TRBJ1-2|-|TRBV12-3/TRBV12-4
ATRGGGHYGYT
>TRBJ1-4|-|TRBV19
ASTDRGASEKLF
>TRBJ2-3|-|TRBV4-1
ASSQGTGGSDTQY
>TRBJ2-7|-|TRBV14
ASSRLPGLAGPGYEQY
>TRBJ2-1|-|TRBV18
ASSLLGLADNNEQF
>TRBJ1-5|once|TRBV25-1
ASSELGGSPSNQPQH
>TRBJ2-2|-|TRBV5-1
ASSTGNTGELF
>TRBJ2-2|-|TRBV19
ASRITEGRTGELF
>TRBJ1-1|-|TRBV10-3
AIKDRVGATEAF
>TRBJ1-1|once|TRBV5-8
ASSTSRTGGTEAF
>TRBJ2-3|-|TRBV30
AWSTTSADTQY
>TRBJ2-1|-|TRBV10-3
AISESADRGYNEQF
>TRBJ1-4|once|TRBV5-1
ASSATGQVSEKLF
>TRBJ1-5|once|TRBV15
ATSRDAQGHQPQH
>TRBJ2-7|-|TRBV21-1
ASLVRAGYPSEQY
>TRBJ2-3|-|TRBV7-3
ASSLRGAGAGLDTQY
>TRBJ1-1|-|TRBV28
ASNQRQGVFTEAF
>TRBJ2-1|-|TRBV2
ASSVAGSMAGEQF
>TRBJ1-1|-|TRBV6-5
ASSQTQRGTEAF
>TRBJ2-7|-|TRBV3-1/TRBV3-2
ASSQDGGNYEQY
>TRBJ1-5|few|TRBV10-3
AINIRQGRSPNRGQPQH
>TRBJ2-3|-|TRBV29-1
SVRRQGGVPDTQY
>TRBJ2-5|-|TRBV9
ASSVTGGTETQY
>TRBJ2-7|-|TRBV5-6
ASSPNGVAGTGYEQY
>TRBJ2-5|-|TRBV4-2
ASSQPQAGGPGTQY
>TRBJ2-7|-|TRBV3-1/TRBV3-2
ASSRNRNEQY
>TRBJ2-7|-|TRBV18
ASSAPLEQY
>TRBJ2-7|once|TRBV3-1/TRBV3-2
ASSQASGSSYEQY
>TRBJ1-2|-|TRBV2
ASSEGQGSLGYT
>TRBJ2-3|-|TRBV4-2
ASSQPGGAEDTQY
>TRBJ2-7|-|TRBV6-5
ASSYSYSSYEQY
>TRBJ2-2|few|TRBV5-1
ASSLVPGGPVGTGELF
>TRBJ2-2|-|TRBV9
ASSVHPKTTGGDTGELF
>TRBJ1-6|once|TRBV2
ASSGDRGQLGNSSPLH
>TRBJ2-1|-|TRBV5-4
ASSLLQGPVSYNEQF
>TRBJ2-7|once|TRBV2
ASRDNLDEQY
>TRBJ1-2|-|TRBV3-1/TRBV3-2
ASSRRDIDYGYT
>TRBJ2-1|-|TRBV3-1/TRBV3-2
ASSQFLPGLADYNEQF
>TRBJ2-7|-|TRBV6-5
ASSYSGQGTEQY
>TRBJ2-1|-|TRBV5-4
ASRAGSYNEQF
>TRBJ2-5|-|TRBV7-2
ASSPGQALYQETQY
>TRBJ2-3|-|TRBV14
ASSQDSQDTQY
>TRBJ1-2|-|TRBV6-5
ASSHLDRDGYT
>TRBJ2-5|-|TRBV10-3
AISEGGGVQETQY